This TCR beta chain was recovered during a study of CD8+CD57+ T cells in acquired aplastic anemia. Study as a whole: An average of 3.2 ug of DNA was obtained from sorted CD4+ and CD8+ cells.

To note about this clonotype: The target antigen is unknown.

Overall study results and limits: The same twenty-nine CD8+ CDR3 sequences occurred in patients and in controls. Patients and controls had CD8+ Simpson's diversity values that were not significantly distinct.

V lost 1 base to trimming and J lost 4 bases, with 11 bases between them. CDR3 length: 15 amino acids. CDR1 is SGHVS, CDR2 FQNEAQ, per germline. The TCR beta profiling, which covered VDJ combination and CDR3 sequence, was carried out using genomic DNA as the template. In TCRdb, the reads were re-called with MiXCR into one record per CDR3 protein. The table lists about 190,000 distinct CDR3 sequences, less than 65% of them singletons. This clonotype was obtained from a human donor with severe aplastic anemia or a healthy control (not recorded which). The material sequenced was sorted CD4+, CD8+, or CD8+CD57+ T cells (not recorded which) from PBMCs. The chain employs TRBV7-8 and TRBJ1-5; the D is unclear. CDR3 sequence reads: CASSLVSEGNQPQHF. The CDR3 nucleotides read TGTGCCAGCAGCTTAGTTTCGGAGGGAAATCAGCCCCAGCATTTT.